These 9 T cell receptor beta chains originate from one sample sequenced in a study of cytomegalovirus exposure and HLA in healthy donors. PCR employed 60 Vbeta and 13 Jbeta primers. Sequenced by immunoSEQ multiplex PCR; TCRdb stores in-frame clones only, minus some. The data contain 140,000 or so clones, around 75% of them singletons. Sequencing input: PBMCs. Receptors originate from a man in his 60s in good health and CMV-seronegative.

This clone appeared a few times. V gene TRBV27 combines with J gene TRBJ2-1, with TRBD1 identical over 8 bases. The CDR3 sequence is 14 residues long. V lost 6 bases to trimming and J lost 6 bases; unmatched junction nucleotides: 7. Germline loops: CDR1 MNHEY, CDR2 SMNVEV (reference sequence). This CDR3 is CASSSGGRLNEQFF. CDR3 DNA: TGTGCCAGCAGCTCAGGGGGCCGTCTCAATGAGCAGTTCTTC.

The V and J genes are TRBV5-5 and TRBJ2-3, with 8 bases that match TRBD1. Germline CDR1 is SGHKS and CDR2 is YYEKEE (reference sequence). Germline trimming cut 5 bases from V and 6 bases from J; bases unmatched to any gene: 8. The CDR3 runs 14 residues. The CDR3 DNA sequence: TGTGCCAGCAGTGGACAGGGAACCCGGGATACGCAGTATTTT. Translating gives CASSGQGTRDTQYF.

The rearrangement uses TRBV2 and TRBJ2-7; D is perhaps TRBD2 (6 bases). Per germline, CDR1 SNHLY and CDR2 FYNNEI. The CDR3 consists of 12 residues. V was shortened by 7 bases and J by 3 bases, with 10 bases between the two germline ends. CDR3 loop: CASKGGDYEQYF. CDR3 coding DNA: TGTGCCAGCAAAGGAGGGGACTACGAGCAGTACTTC.

The V call is TRBV18, the J call TRBJ2-7; 8 bases match TRBD1. The CDR3 has 17 amino acids. Germline CDR1 KGHSH, CDR2 LQKENI. V shed 4 bases, J shed 0 bases, and the junction held 11 bases outside the gene matches. This CDR3 reads CASSLKPRQGPSYEQYF. The CDR3 DNA sequence: TGTGCCAGCTCACTAAAACCAAGACAGGGGCCCTCCTACGAGCAGTACTTC.

The V gene is TRBV5-4, the J gene TRBJ1-1; 9 nucleotides match TRBD1. Germline-derived CDR1 and CDR2 are SGHNT and YYREEE (reference sequence). CDR3 size: 15 residues. V lost 0 bases and J lost 1; bases outside the gene matches: 1. CDR3 loop: CASSLGDRANTEAFF. CDR3 coding DNA: TGTGCCAGCAGCTTGGGGGACAGGGCGAACACTGAAGCTTTCTTT.

As to this clone: The sample has other DNA sequences that encode this CDR3 too. The chain is built from TRBV28 and TRBJ1-6, with 8 positions matching TRBD1. The germline V gene has CDR1 MDHEN and CDR2 SYDVKM. The trim removed 7 bases at V and 9 bases at J, leaving 8 bases unmatched. This CDR3 is built from 14 residues. The CDR3 loop reads CASTPGTGISPLHF. The DNA for the CDR3 is TGTGCCAGCACCCCCGGGACAGGCATTTCACCCCTCCACTTT. Based on the CDR3 plus reference TRBV28 and TRBJ1-6, the full variable domain is DVKVTQSSRYLVKRTGEKVFLECVQDMDHENMFWYRQDPGLGLRLIYFSYDVKMKEKGDIPEGYSVSREKKERFSLILESASTNQTSMYLCASTPGTGISPLHFGNGTRLTVT.

The chain combines TRBV18 with TRBJ2-7, with a weak D call TRBD1 (5 bases). The germline V and J ends were trimmed by 2 bases and 2 bases, with 16 bases remaining between them. Germline CDR1 and CDR2: KGHSH and LQKENI. There are 16 residues in the CDR3. CDR3 sequence: CASSPLVADKTYEQYF. The CDR3 DNA follows: TGTGCCAGCTCACCATTGGTGGCGGACAAGACCTACGAGCAGTACTTC. Drawing the rest from reference TRBV18 and TRBJ2-7, the complete variable domain is NAGVMQNPRHLVRRRGQEARLRCSPMKGHSHVYWYRQLPEEGLKFMVYLQKENIIDESGMPKERFSAEFPKEGPSILRIQQVVRGDSAAYFCASSPLVADKTYEQYFGPGTRLTVT.

For the CDR3, the DNA is TGTGCCAGCAGCAAGGACAGAGCTAACTATGGCTACACCTTC. The encoded protein is CASSKDRANYGYTF. This chain uses TRBV4-2 with TRBJ1-2; D might be TRBD1 (6 bases). CDR3 size: 14 residues. V lost 5 bases and J 0 bases, leaving 10 bases between the germline ends. Germline V gives CDR1 LGHNA, CDR2 YNFKEQ.

The V gene is TRBV29-1, the J gene TRBJ2-2; 10 bases align to TRBD1. The J segment lost 6 bases and the V segment lost 5 bases, leaving 3 bases of the junction unmatched. CDR1 SQVTM and CDR2 ANQGSEA come from the germline V gene. This CDR3 is built from 13 residues. The CDR3 reads CSVRQGASGELFF. The CDR3 coding sequence is TGCAGCGTTAGACAGGGGGCGTCCGGGGAGCTGTTTTTT.